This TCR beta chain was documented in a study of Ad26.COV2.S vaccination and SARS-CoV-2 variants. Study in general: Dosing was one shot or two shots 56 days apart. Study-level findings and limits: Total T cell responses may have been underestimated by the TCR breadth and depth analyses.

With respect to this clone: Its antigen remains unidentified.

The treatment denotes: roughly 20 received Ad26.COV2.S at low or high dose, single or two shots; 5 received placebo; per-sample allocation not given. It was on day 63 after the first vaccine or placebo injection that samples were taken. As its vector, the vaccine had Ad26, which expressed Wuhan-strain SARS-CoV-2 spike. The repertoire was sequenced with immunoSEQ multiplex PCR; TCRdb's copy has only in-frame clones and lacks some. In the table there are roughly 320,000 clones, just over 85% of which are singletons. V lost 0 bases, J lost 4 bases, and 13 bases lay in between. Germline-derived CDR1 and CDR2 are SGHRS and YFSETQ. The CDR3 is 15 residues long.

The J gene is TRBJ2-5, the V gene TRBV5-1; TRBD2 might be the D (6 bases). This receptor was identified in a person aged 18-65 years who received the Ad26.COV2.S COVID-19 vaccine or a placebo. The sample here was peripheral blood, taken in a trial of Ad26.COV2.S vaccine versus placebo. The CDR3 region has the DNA TGCGCCAGCAGCTTGGATACGGGGGTCGGAGAGACCCAGTACTTC. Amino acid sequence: CASSLDTGVGETQYF.